This paragraph covers one TCR beta chain sequence. Its antigen is not known. Sequenced by immunoSEQ multiplex PCR; TCRdb stores in-frame clones only, minus some. The data show fewer than 15,000 clones, roughly 80% seen once. The sample originates from a study of PD-1 blockade in classical Hodgkin lymphoma. Study-level information: The nivolumab dose that patients received was 3 mg/kg, given intravenously every 2 weeks. Overall study results and limits: Patients with a complete response exhibited baseline diversity comparable to newly diagnosed patients. Prior therapy or disease activity may underlie the repertoire differences, whose causes remain undefined.

Time point denoted: cycle 4 day 1 (C4D1), after six to seven weeks of nivolumab. There was relapse after autologous stem cell transplantation in every patient, and there was variation in brentuximab vedotin exposure. Investigators isolated CD4+ T cells from thawed PBMCs through magnetic negative selection. Patients showed best responses of complete response, partial response or progressive disease. Germline V lookup: CDR1 MNHEY, CDR2 SMNVEV (reference sequence). V was trimmed by 3 bases and J by 4 bases, leaving 12 bases between them. This CDR3 region has 14 residues. This sequence was found in a human donor with classical Hodgkin lymphoma. This chain joins TRBV27 and TRBJ1-2; D possibly corresponds to TRBD1 (6 bases). The sequencing used CD4+ T cells from blood, collected before the fourth cycle of nivolumab. CDR3 DNA sequence: TGTGCCAGCAGTTTTCAACAGGGCCCCTATGGCTACACCTTC. Protein sequence: CASSFQQGPYGYTF.